What follows are 29 T cell receptor beta chains derived from one specimen sequenced in a study of T-cell memory formation after mild COVID-19. TCRdb re-derived calls from the 5' RACE reads in MiXCR, one entry per CDR3 protein. The top ten clones hold more than 20% of a sample with approximately 250,000 distinct CDR3 sequences, around 15% of them seen once. Sequencing was done on a sample of PBMCs or a T cell subset sorted from them (not recorded which). Source of these receptors: a man aged 18 to 35 who had mild COVID-19 (a few samples of this study predate the infection). Cell type and time point are not known.

The J gene is TRBJ2-1, the V gene TRBV5-1; 12 bases are a match to TRBD2. Germline CDR1 reads SGHRS; CDR2 reads YFSETQ. This CDR3 comprises 17 residues. Trimming cost V 3 bases and J 1 base; bases outside gene matches: 5. CDR3 protein: CASSSPGLAGSYNEQFF. The CDR3, as DNA: TGCGCCAGCAGCTCACCCGGACTAGCGGGGTCCTACAATGAGCAGTTCTTC.

This clonotype has only a few counts. This chain links TRBV12-3 or TRBV12-4 with TRBJ1-2; 7 bases line up with TRBD1. V lost 3 bases to trimming and J lost 6 bases; unmatched junction nucleotides: 4. The CDR3 extends over 13 amino acids. The CDR3 is CASSFQDRNGYTF. In DNA form, the CDR3 reads TGTGCCAGCAGTTTTCAGGACAGGAATGGCTACACCTTC.

This clonotype has only a few counts. The chain links TRBV4-3 to TRBJ1-5; no definite D call. This CDR3 contains 14 residues. V shed 0 bases and J shed 6 bases, with 9 bases lying between them. CDR1 is LGHNA and CDR2 is YSLEER in the germline V gene. CDR3 sequence (DNA): TGCGCCAGCAGCCAAGATATGGGTACTCAGCCCCAGCATTTT. Translating gives CASSQDMGTQPQHF.

This clonotype was detected only a few times. CDR3 coding DNA: TGCGCCAGCAGCTTGGAAATACAGGCGAGGAACACTGAAGCTTTCTTT. Translating it yields CASSLEIQARNTEAFF. The rearrangement links TRBV5-1 to TRBJ1-1; maybe TRBD1 (5 bases). Germline-derived CDR1 and CDR2 are SGHRS and YFSETQ. Trimming left V 0 bases short and J 1 base short, with 13 bases between. The CDR3 length is 16 residues.

This chain connects TRBV6-5 to TRBJ2-5, with 12 bases aligning to TRBD2. Looked up from germline, CDR1 is MNHEY and CDR2 is SVGAGI. This CDR3 region has 16 residues. After removal of 4 bases from V and 5 bases from J, the junction contained 8 bases not matched to a gene. The CDR3, as DNA: TGTGCCAGCAGTTTCGGTCGGACTAGCGGGGTGGAGACCCAGTACTTC. It is translated as CASSFGRTSGVETQYF.

The V and J genes are TRBV3-1 and TRBJ2-4; D gene unclear. The V gene lost 2 bases and the J gene lost 4 bases, with 9 bases spanning the gap. This CDR3 is 14 amino acids long. Germline V gene data show CDR1 as LGHDT and CDR2 as YNNKEL (reference sequence). Written as DNA, the CDR3 is TGTGCCAGCAGCCAAATATCCAGTAAAAACATTCAGTACTTC. This translates into CASSQISSKNIQYF.

This clonotype was seen a few times. The V gene is TRBV2, the J gene TRBJ1-2; maybe TRBD1 (6 bases). The CDR3 runs to 13 residues. Looked up from germline, CDR1 is SNHLY and CDR2 is FYNNEI. V was clipped by 10 bases and J by 3 bases, with 15 bases between them. The CDR3 spells CATFEGGDYGYTF. DNA for the CDR3: TGTGCCACCTTTGAAGGGGGAGACTATGGCTACACCTTC.

The chain combines TRBV4-1 with TRBJ1-5, with unresolved D. Trimming shortened V by 3 bases and J by 0 bases, and 6 bases separated the two germline ends. Per the germline V gene, CDR1 is MGHRA and CDR2 is YSYEKL. The CDR3 totals 14 residues. This CDR3 reads CASSQPDSNQPQHF. In DNA, the CDR3 is TGCGCCAGCAGCCAGCCTGATAGCAATCAGCCCCAGCATTTT.

J is TRBJ2-5 and V is TRBV5-1; TRBD2 matches at 7 bases. The CDR3 consists of 14 residues. V dropped 4 bases and J dropped 5; count of bases not matched to a gene: 8. Germline V gene sequence: CDR1 SGHRS, CDR2 YFSETQ. The CDR3 is CASSREGIPETQYF. The CDR3 nucleotides read TGCGCCAGCAGCAGGGAGGGGATTCCCGAGACCCAGTACTTC.

The J gene is TRBJ2-5, the V gene TRBV5-1; D is possibly TRBD2 (6 bases). The CDR3 extends over 16 amino acids. The V gene lost 4 bases and the J gene lost 2 bases, with 18 bases spanning the gap. Germline values: CDR1 SGHRS, CDR2 YFSETQ. CDR3 bases: TGCGCCAGCAGCCCGGGGATTAGCGGCCAACAAGAGACCCAGTACTTC. Protein: CASSPGISGQQETQYF.

Only a few counts were recorded for this clonotype. The V and J genes are TRBV20-1 and TRBJ2-1, with 13 bases lining up with TRBD2. CDR1 and CDR2 (germline): DFQATT, SNEGSKA (reference sequence). V shed 4 bases, J shed 4 bases, and the junction held 1 base outside the gene matches. The CDR3 has 14 amino acids. CDR3 sequence: CSATGLAGYNEQFF. In nucleotides, the CDR3 is TGCAGTGCTACGGGACTAGCGGGGTACAATGAGCAGTTCTTC.

The chain uses TRBV6-2 or TRBV6-3 and TRBJ2-7; D not certain. The CDR3 has 16 amino acids. V was trimmed by 7 bases and J by 0 bases, leaving 19 bases between them. Germline values: CDR1 MNHEY, CDR2 SVGEGT. CDR3 DNA: TGTGCCAGCACCCTCACCCCCGGGCAAAGCTCCTACGAGCAGTACTTC. Its protein product is CASTLTPGQSSYEQYF.

CDR3 protein: CASSLEGVGGEDYEQYV. The CDR3 coding sequence is TGTGCCAGCAGCTTAGAAGGGGTCGGGGGGGAAGACTACGAGCAGTACGTC. The chain carries TRBV7-2 and TRBJ2-7; 8 nucleotides align to TRBD2. The CDR3 contains 17 residues. Germline V gene data show CDR1 as SGHTA and CDR2 as FQGNSA. The ends lost 1 base at V and 3 bases at J; junction bases unmatched: 11.

The CDR3 region is CATSESDQETQYF. The CDR3 DNA is TGTGCCACCAGTGAGTCTGACCAAGAGACCCAGTACTTC. The chain joins TRBV24-1 to TRBJ2-5; D is ambiguous. The germline gives CDR1 KGHDR, CDR2 SFDVKD. Trimming removed 4 bases from V and 0 bases from J, with 5 bases in between. The CDR3 is 13 amino acids.

This clonotype was counted a few times. The rearrangement joins TRBV6-4 to TRBJ1-5; 8 bases line up with TRBD1. The germline V gene encodes CDR1 MRHNA and CDR2 SNTAGT. Unmatched junction bases numbered 8, after V lost 4 bases and J lost 6 bases. The CDR3 has 15 residues. The CDR3 loop is CASSAEDRGGQPQHF. In DNA, the CDR3 is TGTGCCAGCAGTGCCGAAGACAGGGGCGGTCAGCCCCAGCATTTT.

This clonotype was observed a handful of times. The V call is TRBV3-1, the J call TRBJ1-1, with D perhaps TRBD1 (5 bases). The CDR3 consists of 12 residues. Germline loops: CDR1 LGHDT, CDR2 YNNKEL (reference sequence). V dropped 5 bases and J dropped 8 bases, with 12 bases sitting between them. The CDR3 nucleotides read TGTGCCAGCAGCGCCGGGGGGGTGGAAGCTTTCTTT. Protein product: CASSAGGVEAFF.

CDR3: CSARDPGGEKLFF. The CDR3 DNA sequence: TGCAGTGCTAGAGATCCCGGCGGAGAAAAACTGTTTTTT. This chain connects TRBV20-1 to TRBJ1-4; D is undetermined. This CDR3 has 13 amino acids. The V and J ends lost 0 bases and 8 bases respectively, with 10 bases between them. Germline CDR1 DFQATT, CDR2 SNEGSKA (reference sequence).

This clonotype came up a few times. This chain links TRBV12-3 or TRBV12-4 with TRBJ2-1, with TRBD1 matching 8 bases. The CDR3 is 17 residues long. Trimming at V came to 5 bases and at J to 0 bases, leaving 9 bases not matched to a gene. CDR3 protein: CASSIYTGGPSYNEQFF. CDR3 in DNA: TGTGCCAGCAGTATCTACACAGGGGGTCCCTCCTACAATGAGCAGTTCTTC.

This clonotype was counted between two and nine times. V is TRBV5-1 and J is TRBJ1-1; D is uncertain. V dropped 4 bases and J dropped 1 base, with 11 bases sitting between them. The CDR3 spans 14 residues. Germline V gene lookup returns CDR1 SGHRS and CDR2 YFSETQ. The CDR3 DNA is TGCGCCAGCAGCGGCCTCGCCGGGAACACTGAAGCTTTCTTT. This codes for CASSGLAGNTEAFF.

This clonotype was picked up a small number of times. This chain links TRBV7-2 with TRBJ2-5, with 7 bases that match TRBD1. After removal of 7 bases from V and 2 bases from J, the junction contained 13 bases not matched to a gene. Germline values: CDR1 SGHTA, CDR2 FQGNSA. The CDR3 extends over 16 amino acids. The CDR3 coding sequence is TGTGCCAGCAAAGCCATGGACAGGCCGTATCAAGAGACCCAGTACTTC. It encodes CASKAMDRPYQETQYF.

The chain couples TRBV6-2 or TRBV6-3 to TRBJ1-2; 7 bases are a match to TRBD1. V lost 5 bases to trimming and J lost 7 bases; unmatched junction nucleotides: 7. The CDR3 is 13 residues long. The germline V gene has CDR1 MNHEY and CDR2 SVGEGT. CDR3 bases: TGTGCCAGCAGTCCTCGGGACAGTGCTGGCTACACCTTC. It specifies CASSPRDSAGYTF.

The sample holds a few counts of this clonotype. The V gene is TRBV19, the J gene TRBJ2-3, with D unclear. This CDR3 has 12 amino acids. The V gene's germline CDR1 is LNHDA and CDR2 SQIVND (reference sequence). Trimming left V 3 bases short and J 4 bases short, with 5 bases between. The CDR3 region has the DNA TGTGCCAGTAGTATGGTAGCAGATACGCAGTATTTT. Residues: CASSMVADTQYF.

This clonotype was seen repeatedly, ten times or more. This chain joins TRBV7-9 and TRBJ2-5; TRBD2 matches 7 bases. CDR3 length equals 13 residues. Germline CDR1 SEHNR, CDR2 FQNEAQ (reference sequence). J was trimmed by 2 bases and V by 6 bases; bases with no gene match: 3. The CDR3 protein is CASSSAGQETQYF. In DNA form, the CDR3 reads TGTGCCAGCAGTTCAGCGGGGCAAGAGACCCAGTACTTC.

This clonotype was observed a handful of times. The J gene is TRBJ2-7, the V gene TRBV12-5, with unresolved D. Germline loops: CDR1 LGHNT, CDR2 FRNRAP. Trimming removed 1 base from V and 6 bases from J, with 7 bases in between. The CDR3 loop spans 12 amino acids. CDR3 sequence reads: CASGLGGGEQYF. The CDR3 DNA is TGTGCTAGTGGTTTGGGCGGTGGCGAGCAGTACTTC.

The table lists this clonotype with a few counts. The V gene is TRBV18, the J gene TRBJ1-1, with 11 bases lining up with TRBD1. The CDR3 has 15 amino acids. After removal of 4 bases from V and 5 bases from J, the junction contained 6 bases not matched to a gene. Germline V gene lookup returns CDR1 KGHSH and CDR2 LQKENI. The CDR3 DNA is TGTGCCAGCTCACAAGTGGACAGGGGGCTTACTGAAGCTTTCTTT. It translates to CASSQVDRGLTEAFF.

This clonotype occurred a few times. V is TRBV5-6 and J is TRBJ1-5; D is possibly TRBD1 (5 bases). Germline CDR1 SGHDT, CDR2 YYEEEE. This CDR3 contains 14 residues. Deletions cut 3 bases from V and 5 bases from J, with 12 bases between. CDR3: CASSSRDGYQPQHF. Here the CDR3 DNA reads TGTGCCAGCAGCTCCCGGGACGGATATCAGCCCCAGCATTTT.

The V and J genes are TRBV15 and TRBJ2-3; D is unclear. V shed 1 base and J shed 6 bases, with 5 bases lying between them. This CDR3 contains 12 residues. Germline CDR1 is LNHNV and CDR2 is YYDKDF (reference sequence). The CDR3 protein is CATSRGVDTQYF. CDR3 nucleotides: TGTGCCACCAGCAGAGGCGTCGATACGCAGTATTTT.

This clonotype was detected a few times. This chain connects TRBV9 to TRBJ1-1; no clear D. V dropped 4 bases and J dropped 8 bases, with 9 bases sitting between them. CDR3 size: 11 residues. Germline V gene sequence: CDR1 SGDLS, CDR2 YYNGEE. For the CDR3, the DNA is TGTGCCAGCAGCCCCCATCAGGAAGCTTTCTTT. Its translation is CASSPHQEAFF.

In its sample, this clonotype was seen many times. The J gene is TRBJ2-3, the V gene TRBV7-9; D may correspond to TRBD1 or TRBD2 (5 bases each). The V end was cut by 8 bases, the J end by 2 bases, with 14 bases between. This CDR3 is 14 amino acids long. CDR1 and CDR2 from the germline V gene are SEHNR and FQNEAQ (reference sequence). The CDR3 protein is CASHRDQYTDTQYF. DNA of the CDR3: TGTGCCAGCCACCGGGACCAATACACAGATACGCAGTATTTT.